This TCR beta chain was recorded in a study of blood T cell repertoires in COVID-19. Assay used: immunoSEQ multiplex PCR; TCRdb lists only in-frame clones, some missing. The sample records around 480,000 clones, 87% being singletons. Germline assignment: CDR1 SGHRS and CDR2 YFSETQ. V lost 0 bases to trimming and J lost 6 bases; unmatched junction nucleotides: 8. This CDR3 has 17 amino acids. The sequence derives from a woman younger than 30 who had recovered from COVID-19. The sample was PBMCs or T cells enriched from blood (not recorded which). The rearrangement joins TRBV5-1 to TRBJ1-6, with 8 bases aligning to TRBD1. This CDR3 is CASSLESGTGLNSPLHF. CDR3 nucleotide sequence: TGCGCCAGCAGCTTGGAGTCCGGGACAGGCCTTAATTCACCCCTCCACTTT. Full variable domain (missing parts from reference TRBV5-1 and TRBJ1-6): KAGVTQTPRYLIKTRGQQVTLSCSPISGHRSVSWYQQTPGQGLQFLFEYFSETQRNKGNFPGRFSGRQFSNSRSEMNVSTLELGDSALYLCASSLESGTGLNSPLHFGNGTRLTVT.